This record covers a single TCR beta chain. This record comes from a study of blood T cells in healthy people across ages. With a J-beta primer mix and a sample-barcoded 5' primer, a second PCR ran roughly 6 to 11 cycles. TCRdb re-called the 5' RACE reads through MiXCR, storing one row per CDR3 protein. Among roughly 2 million distinct CDR3 sequences listed, about 49% were seen once. The V end was cut by 7 bases, the J end by 4 bases, with 18 bases between. Germline V lookup: CDR1 MNHEY, CDR2 SMNVEV (reference sequence). The CDR3 is 15 residues long. The rearrangement links TRBV27 to TRBJ2-3; D is perhaps TRBD2 (5 bases). This clonotype was obtained from a woman aged 40 to 50 in good health. The sample consisted of blood. The CDR3 nucleotides read TGTGCCAGCATGGTGGGTCCGGATAGCGCAGATACGCAGTATTTT. As protein: CASMVGPDSADTQYF.